This TCR beta chain was documented in a study of blood T cells in healthy people across ages. Alongside a J-beta primer mix, a sample-barcoded 5' primer served in a second PCR lasting about 7 to 11 cycles. All samples gave at least 2.5 million CDR3-containing paired-end reads. TCRdb reprocessed the 5' RACE reads via MiXCR and lists one record per CDR3 protein. The sample records a few hundred thousand distinct CDR3 sequences, approximately 52% being singletons. This clonotype has more than one count but fewer than ten. CDR1 is SGHTA and CDR2 is FQGTGA in the germline V gene. V shed 1 base and J 4 bases; nucleotides not matched to a gene: 9. The CDR3 totals 18 residues.

This TCR was sampled from a man aged 60-69 years in good health. Specimen: blood. V is TRBV7-3 and J is TRBJ2-1; 11 bases line up with TRBD2. The CDR3 loop reads CASSLMPSGRPAYNEQFF. As DNA, the CDR3 is TGTGCCAGCAGCTTAATGCCTAGCGGGAGGCCAGCATACAATGAGCAGTTCTTC.